This T cell receptor (beta chain) was sequenced in a study of beta chain features in type 1 diabetes. At the level of the study: Healthy donors and patients showed comparable age, gender and cell yields.

Purities over 98% were achieved in all sorted populations. This clone was found a few times. Antigen specificity is unknown. cDNA synthesis used the whole RNA isolate, giving expressed TCRB sequences. The method was immunoSEQ multiplex PCR; TCRdb's version includes in-frame clones alone and lacks a portion of them. The sample lists over 120,000 clones; more than 9% were seen once. General study findings and limits: For Type 1 diabetes patients, all four CD4+ subsets carried TCRB CDR3s that were moderately but significantly shorter. Highly expressing activated T cells could be over-counted with a cDNA template.

The CDR3 sequence is 16 residues long. The germline V gene has CDR1 KGHSH and CDR2 LQKENI. V lost 3 bases and J lost 4; bases outside the gene matches: 9. The chain carries TRBV18 and TRBJ2-1; 7 nucleotides line up with TRBD1. The clonotype comes from a man between 18 and 35 years old in good health. The specimen was naive CD4+ T cells from blood. CDR3 loop: CASSPGMNRGYNEQFF. CDR3 nucleotides: TGTGCCAGCTCACCCGGGATGAACAGGGGATACAATGAGCAGTTCTTC. Combining the CDR3 with reference TRBV18 and TRBJ2-1 gives the whole variable domain NAGVMQNPRHLVRRRGQEARLRCSPMKGHSHVYWYRQLPEEGLKFMVYLQKENIIDESGMPKERFSAEFPKEGPSILRIQQVVRGDSAAYFCASSPGMNRGYNEQFFGPGTRLTVL.